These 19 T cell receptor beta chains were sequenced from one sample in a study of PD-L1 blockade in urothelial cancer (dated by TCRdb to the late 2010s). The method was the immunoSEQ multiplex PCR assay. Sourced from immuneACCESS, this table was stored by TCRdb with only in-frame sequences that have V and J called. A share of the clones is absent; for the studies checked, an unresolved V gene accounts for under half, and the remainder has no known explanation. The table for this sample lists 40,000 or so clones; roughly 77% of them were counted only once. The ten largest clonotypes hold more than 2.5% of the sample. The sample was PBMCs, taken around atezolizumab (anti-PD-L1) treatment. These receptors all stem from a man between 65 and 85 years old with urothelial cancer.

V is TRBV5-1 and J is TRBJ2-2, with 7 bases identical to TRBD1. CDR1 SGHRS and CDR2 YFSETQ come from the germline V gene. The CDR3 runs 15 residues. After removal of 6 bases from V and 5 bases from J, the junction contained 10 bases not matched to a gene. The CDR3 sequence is CASNGQVSGTGELFF. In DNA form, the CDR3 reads TGCGCCAGCAACGGACAGGTCTCGGGAACCGGGGAGCTGTTTTTT.

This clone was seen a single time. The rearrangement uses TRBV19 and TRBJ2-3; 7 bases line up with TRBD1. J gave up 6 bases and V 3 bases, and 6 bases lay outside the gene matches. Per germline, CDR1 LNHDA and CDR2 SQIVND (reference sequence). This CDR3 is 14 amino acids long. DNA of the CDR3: TGTGCCAGTAGTATTGACAGGGATCGGGATACGCAGTATTTT. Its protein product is CASSIDRDRDTQYF.

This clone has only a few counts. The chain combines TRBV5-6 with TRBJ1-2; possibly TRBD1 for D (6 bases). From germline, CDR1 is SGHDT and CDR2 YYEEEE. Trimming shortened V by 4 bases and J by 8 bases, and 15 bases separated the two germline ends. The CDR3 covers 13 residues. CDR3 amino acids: CASSEVQGRGYTF. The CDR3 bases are TGTGCCAGCAGCGAGGTACAGGGTAGAGGCTACACCTTC.

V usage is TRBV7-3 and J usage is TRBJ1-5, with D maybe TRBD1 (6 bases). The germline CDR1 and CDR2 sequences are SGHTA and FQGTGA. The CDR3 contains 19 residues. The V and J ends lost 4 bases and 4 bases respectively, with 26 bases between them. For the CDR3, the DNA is TGTGCCAGCAGCTCGATCACGCAACACAGGGTACATGGTAATCAGCCCCAGCATTTT. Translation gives CASSSITQHRVHGNQPQHF.

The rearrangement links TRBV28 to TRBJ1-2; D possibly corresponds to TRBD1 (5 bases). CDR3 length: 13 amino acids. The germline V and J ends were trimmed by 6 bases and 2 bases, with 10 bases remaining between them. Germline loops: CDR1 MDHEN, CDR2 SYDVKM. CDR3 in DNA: TGTGCCAGCAGACCGACAGACAACTATGGCTACACCTTC. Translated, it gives CASRPTDNYGYTF.

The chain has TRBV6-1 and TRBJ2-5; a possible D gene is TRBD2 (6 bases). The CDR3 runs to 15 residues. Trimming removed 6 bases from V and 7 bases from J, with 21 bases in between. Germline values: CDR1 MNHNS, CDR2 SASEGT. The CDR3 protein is CASSDQSSGGWTQYF. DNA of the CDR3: TGTGCCAGCAGCGACCAGAGTAGCGGAGGATGGACCCAGTACTTC.

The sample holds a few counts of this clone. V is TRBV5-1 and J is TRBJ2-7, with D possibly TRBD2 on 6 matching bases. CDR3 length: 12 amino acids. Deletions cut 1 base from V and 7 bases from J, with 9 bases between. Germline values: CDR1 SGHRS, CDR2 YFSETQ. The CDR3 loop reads CASSLSAGEQYF. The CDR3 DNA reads TGCGCCAGCAGCTTGTCAGCGGGTGAGCAGTACTTC.

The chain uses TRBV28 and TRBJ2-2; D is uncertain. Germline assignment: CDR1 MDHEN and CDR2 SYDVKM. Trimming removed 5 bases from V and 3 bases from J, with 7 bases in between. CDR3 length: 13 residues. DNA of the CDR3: TGTGCCAGCAGTCCGGTCGACACCGGGGAGCTGTTTTTT. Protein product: CASSPVDTGELFF.

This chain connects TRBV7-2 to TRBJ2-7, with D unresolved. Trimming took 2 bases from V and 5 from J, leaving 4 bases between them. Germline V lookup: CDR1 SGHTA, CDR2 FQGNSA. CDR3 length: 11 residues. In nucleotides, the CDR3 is TGTGCCAGCAGCTTATACAACGAGCAGTACTTC. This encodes CASSLYNEQYF.

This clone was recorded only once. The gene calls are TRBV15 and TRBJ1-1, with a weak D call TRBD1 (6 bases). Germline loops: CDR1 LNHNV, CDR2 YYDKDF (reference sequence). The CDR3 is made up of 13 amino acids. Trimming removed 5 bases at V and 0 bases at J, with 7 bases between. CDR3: CATSAGVNTEAFF. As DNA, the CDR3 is TGTGCCACCAGCGCAGGGGTGAACACTGAAGCTTTCTTT.

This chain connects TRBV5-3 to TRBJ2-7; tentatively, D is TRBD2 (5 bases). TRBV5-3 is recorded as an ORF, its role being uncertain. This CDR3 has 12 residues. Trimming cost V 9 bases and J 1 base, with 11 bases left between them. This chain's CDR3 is CAIPRTSYEQYF. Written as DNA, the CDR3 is TGTGCCATCCCCCGGACTTCCTACGAGCAGTACTTC.

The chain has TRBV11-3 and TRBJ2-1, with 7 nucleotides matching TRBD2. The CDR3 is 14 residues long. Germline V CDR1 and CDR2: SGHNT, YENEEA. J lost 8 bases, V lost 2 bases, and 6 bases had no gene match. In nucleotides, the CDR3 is TGTGCCAGCAGCTTAAAGCGGGAAGGAGATGAGCAGTTCTTC. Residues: CASSLKREGDEQFF. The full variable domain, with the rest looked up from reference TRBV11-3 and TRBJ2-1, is EAGVVQSPRYKIIEKKQPVAFWCNPISGHNTLYWYLQNLGQGPELLIRYENEEAVDDSQLPKDRFSAERLKGVDSTLKIQPAELGDSAVYLCASSLKREGDEQFFGPGTRLTVL.

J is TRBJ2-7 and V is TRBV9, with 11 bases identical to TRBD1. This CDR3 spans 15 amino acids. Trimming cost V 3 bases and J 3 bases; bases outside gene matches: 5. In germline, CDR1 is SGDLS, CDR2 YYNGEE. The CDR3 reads CASSEGGQGVYEQYF. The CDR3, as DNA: TGTGCCAGCAGCGAGGGGGGACAGGGGGTCTACGAGCAGTACTTC.

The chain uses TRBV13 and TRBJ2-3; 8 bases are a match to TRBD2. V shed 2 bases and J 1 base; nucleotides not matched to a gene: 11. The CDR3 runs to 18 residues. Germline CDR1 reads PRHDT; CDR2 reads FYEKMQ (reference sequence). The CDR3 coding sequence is TGTGCCAGCAGCTTATGGGGTACGAGCGGGAGAGGCACAGATACGCAGTATTTT. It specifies CASSLWGTSGRGTDTQYF.

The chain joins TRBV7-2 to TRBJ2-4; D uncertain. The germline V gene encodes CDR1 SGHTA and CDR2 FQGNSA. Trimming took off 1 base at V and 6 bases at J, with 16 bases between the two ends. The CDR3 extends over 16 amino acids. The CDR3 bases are TGTGCCAGCAGCTTAGGAGGTATTAACCTGTTAAACATTCAGTACTTC. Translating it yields CASSLGGINLLNIQYF.

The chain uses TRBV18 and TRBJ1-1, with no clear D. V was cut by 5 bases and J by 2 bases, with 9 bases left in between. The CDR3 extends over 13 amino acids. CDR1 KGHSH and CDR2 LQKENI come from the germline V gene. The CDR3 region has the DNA TGTGCCAGCTCAGCGACAATAAACACTGAAGCTTTCTTT. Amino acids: CASSATINTEAFF.

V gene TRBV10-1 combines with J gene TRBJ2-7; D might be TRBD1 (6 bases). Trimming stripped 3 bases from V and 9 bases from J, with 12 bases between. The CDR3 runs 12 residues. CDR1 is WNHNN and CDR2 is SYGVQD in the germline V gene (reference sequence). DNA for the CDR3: TGCGCCAGCAGTGATAGGGTGGGGGCGCAGTACTTC. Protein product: CASSDRVGAQYF.

The CDR3 loop reads CASSLASSYEQYF. CDR3 bases: TGTGCCAGCAGCTTAGCTTCCAGCTACGAGCAGTACTTC. V usage is TRBV7-9 and J usage is TRBJ2-7; D is unresolved. Germline V gives CDR1 SEHNR, CDR2 FQNEAQ (reference sequence). V was trimmed by 0 bases and J by 3 bases, leaving 6 bases between them. CDR3 size: 13 residues.

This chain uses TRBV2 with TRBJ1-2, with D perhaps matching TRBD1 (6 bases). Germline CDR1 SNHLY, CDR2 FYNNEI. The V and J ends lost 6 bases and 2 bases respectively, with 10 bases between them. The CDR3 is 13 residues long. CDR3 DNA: TGTGCCAGCAGGGTGGACAGCAACTATGGCTACACCTTC. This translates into CASRVDSNYGYTF.